The rows below give T cell receptor beta chains drawn from one sample of a study of T cells in localized non-small cell lung cancer. Repertoires were generated with immunoSEQ multiplex PCR, while TCRdb's copy carries only in-frame clones and drops some. The data show 45,000 to 60,000 clones, around 83% seen once. This specimen was peripheral blood, taken before any cancer treatment. These receptors originate from an older female donor with stage II squamous cell lung carcinoma. Each CDR3 is given with its conserved first and last residue. A D gene is named only where the DNA matches it firmly. Clone size appears in some rows only: once, few, many, or a class for an expanded clone.

j_gene | abundance | v_gene | d_gene | CDR3nt | CDR3aa
TRBJ1-1 | few | TRBV2 | TRBD1 | TGTGCCAGCACCGTACAGGGGTTGAACACTGAAGCTTTCTTT | CASTVQGLNTEAFF
TRBJ2-2 | once | TRBV15 | - | TGTGCCACCAGCAGAGACGGCAGTTACACCGGGGAGCTGTTTTTT | CATSRDGSYTGELFF
TRBJ2-3 | once | TRBV5-6 | TRBD2 | TGTGCCAGCAGCCTACGCGGGGGGGGCACAGATACGCAGTATTTT | CASSLRGGGTDTQYF
TRBJ2-3 | - | TRBV9 | TRBD2 | TGTGCCAGCAGCGTTTCCGTCTCGGGGACTAGCGGGTTAACAGATACGCAGTATTTT | CASSVSVSGTSGLTDTQYF
TRBJ2-2 | - | TRBV7-8 | - | TGTGCCAGCAGCTCCCTAGGAGGCGGGGAGCTGTTTTTT | CASSSLGGGELFF
TRBJ2-3 | - | TRBV11-2 | - | TGTGCCAGCAGCTTCCCCGGAGTAACAGATACGCAGTATTTT | CASSFPGVTDTQYF
TRBJ2-1 | few | TRBV11-2 | TRBD2 | TGTGCCAGCAGCTTAAGCCCTAGCGGGGCCTACAATGAGCAGTTCTTC | CASSLSPSGAYNEQFF
TRBJ1-1 | - | TRBV7-9 | - | TGTGCCAGCAGCCCAGGGGAGATTTTGAACACTGAAGCTTTCTTT | CASSPGEILNTEAFF
TRBJ2-2 | - | TRBV18 | TRBD2 | TGTGCCAGCTCACCAACTCCTTTCGGGGGGACCGGGGAGCTGTTTTTT | CASSPTPFGGTGELFF
TRBJ2-2 | - | TRBV9 | - | TGTGCCAGCAGCGTGAGGGGGGAGAACACCGGGGAGCTGTTTTTT | CASSVRGENTGELFF
TRBJ1-4 | - | TRBV18 | TRBD1 | TGTGCCAGCTCCTCCGGACAGGGGCAAACAGAAAAACTGTTTTTT | CASSSGQGQTEKLFF
TRBJ1-4 | - | TRBV5-1 | - | TGCGCCAGCAGCTTGGGGGGGCTGACAACTAATGAAAAACTGTTTTTT | CASSLGGLTTNEKLFF
TRBJ2-3 | - | TRBV9 | - | TGTGCCAGCAGCGTAGTAGACGTCGGGAATACGCAGTATTTT | CASSVVDVGNTQYF
TRBJ2-7 | - | TRBV19 | TRBD1 | TGTGCCAGTAGTAGGGGGACTCCCGCGAGGGACAGGAACTACGAGCAGTACTTC | CASSRGTPARDRNYEQYF
TRBJ1-2 | few | TRBV19 | - | TGTGCCAGTTGTTCGGACAGAAGAAATGGCTACACCTTC | CASCSDRRNGYTF
TRBJ1-2 | - | TRBV7-3 | TRBD1 | TGTGCCAGCAGCCCGGACACCTCCGGGACAGGGGCCGGCTACACCTTC | CASSPDTSGTGAGYTF
TRBJ1-5 | - | TRBV5-6 | - | TGTGCCAGCAGCTTGGCCGGCGGGGGTAGCAATCAGCCCCAGCATTTT | CASSLAGGGSNQPQHF
TRBJ2-3 | - | TRBV20-1 | - | TGCAGTGCTAGCTCTCAGAATACGCAGTATTTT | CSASSQNTQYF
TRBJ2-2 | - | TRBV5-1 | TRBD1 | TGCGCCAGCAGCCCGGACAGGGGGAGCAACACCGGGGAGCTGTTTTTT | CASSPDRGSNTGELFF
TRBJ2-7 | - | TRBV6-1 | - | TGTGCCAGCATCGAAGGACGGAGCTCCTACGAGCAGTACTTC | CASIEGRSSYEQYF
TRBJ1-1 | - | TRBV25-1 | TRBD1 | TGTGCCAGCAGTGACCCCGACAGGGGTTTAGGGACTGAAGCTTTCTTT | CASSDPDRGLGTEAFF
TRBJ1-1 | - | TRBV6-6 | - | TGTGCCAGCAGTTACTTAACGGGGTCCACTGAAGCTTTCTTT | CASSYLTGSTEAFF
TRBJ1-5 | - | TRBV7-9 | - | TGTGCCAGCAGCTTAGCCCATCAGGAGAATCAGCCCCAGCATTTT | CASSLAHQENQPQHF
TRBJ1-2 | - | TRBV5-4 | - | TGTGCCAGCAGCCGGGGTCCGGGAGATGGCTACACCTTC | CASSRGPGDGYTF
TRBJ2-2 | - | TRBV7-9 | - | TGTGCCAGCAGCTTAGGCACCGGGGAGCTGTTTTTT | CASSLGTGELFF
TRBJ1-1 | - | TRBV5-6 | - | TGTGCCAGCAGCTTCCAGGGCCTTAGGGACACTGAAGCTTTCTTT | CASSFQGLRDTEAFF
TRBJ2-2 | - | TRBV2 | - | TGTGCCAGCAGGGGTACGTCGTCTGTGGGGGAGCTGTTTTTT | CASRGTSSVGELFF
TRBJ2-5 | - | TRBV11-3 | - | TGTGCCAGCAGTTCCGGGGGTGTGGAAAAAGAGACCCAGTACTTC | CASSSGGVEKETQYF
TRBJ2-2 | - | TRBV6-5 | - | TGTGCCAGCAGCTCTACCACCGGGGAGCTGTTTTTT | CASSSTTGELFF
TRBJ2-7 | - | TRBV27 | TRBD1 | TGTGCCAGCAGTTTTGCCGGGACAGGGGTGGTGCAGTACTTC | CASSFAGTGVVQYF
TRBJ2-1 | - | TRBV27 | TRBD2 | TGTGCCAGCAGTTTATCATTGGTAGCGGGGAACTCCTACAATGAGCAGTTCTTC | CASSLSLVAGNSYNEQFF
TRBJ1-1 | - | TRBV7-9 | - | TGTGCCAGCAGCTTAGCAGGGGGGGCTTTCTTT | CASSLAGGAFF
TRBJ1-1 | - | TRBV19 | TRBD1 | TGTGCCAGTAGTGCGCTGGACAGGGGGCGATCATCCACTGAAGCTTTCTTT | CASSALDRGRSSTEAFF
TRBJ2-4 | - | TRBV29-1 | - | TGCAGCGTTGACAGAGGAAACATTCAGTACTTC | CSVDRGNIQYF
TRBJ2-1 | - | TRBV25-1 | - | TGTGCCAGCAGTGATCGGGGGAGCTCCTACAATGAGCAGTTCTTC | CASSDRGSSYNEQFF
TRBJ1-1 | - | TRBV9 | - | TGTGCCAGCAGCCCCCGACAGGAGAACACTGAAGCTTTCTTT | CASSPRQENTEAFF
TRBJ1-5 | few | TRBV18 | - | TGTGCCAGCTCCCCACCGGCCCAGGGTCGTATTCAGCCCCAGCATTTT | CASSPPAQGRIQPQHF
TRBJ1-2 | - | TRBV19 | - | TGTGCCAGTAAAGGGCAGGGAGTCAACTATGGCTACACCTTC | CASKGQGVNYGYTF
TRBJ1-2 | - | TRBV18 | - | TGTGCCAGCTCACCACCCTCATCGAGGGCGGATGGCTACACCTTC | CASSPPSSRADGYTF
TRBJ2-2 | - | TRBV14 | - | TGTGCCAGCAGCCAGACGACAGGCGCGAACACCGGGGAGCTGTTTTTT | CASSQTTGANTGELFF
TRBJ2-5 | - | TRBV21-1 | - | TGTGCCAGCATCCCAGACAGGGAGAGCCAAGAGACCCAGTACTTC | CASIPDRESQETQYF
TRBJ2-3 | - | TRBV2 | TRBD1 | TGTGCCAGCAAAGGGGGCCCCGTCACAGATACGCAGTATTTT | CASKGGPVTDTQYF
TRBJ2-7 | once | TRBV29-1 | - | TGCAGCGTGCGACTCAGGGTAGCCAACGAGCAGTACTTC | CSVRLRVANEQYF
TRBJ2-3 | - | TRBV9 | - | TGTGCCAGCAGCGCCCCAGCGAGCGATACGCAGTATTTT | CASSAPASDTQYF